This TCR beta chain was sequenced during a study of vaccination and CD4 T cells after COVID-19. Study in general: In the convalescent cohort, there were six males and four females, two of them Hispanic.

An Oncomine TCR Beta short-read assay was used to sequence the DNA from cultured CD4+ T cells. Cultured CD4+ T cells yielded the extracted genomic DNA. TCRdb ran MiXCR on the PCR reads and lists one entry per CDR3 protein. Counted here are roughly 15,000 distinct CDR3 sequences, roughly 50% occurring once; the ten biggest clones make up 15% to 20%. This CDR3 contains 14 residues. The trim removed 4 bases at V and 5 bases at J, leaving 5 bases unmatched. CDR1 MNHEY and CDR2 SMNVEV come from the germline V gene (reference sequence). Specified treatment: roughly 10-day PBMC culture with coronavirus spike peptide pools or control peptides (ViraFEST assay). Every well contained 1.5 million to 2.5 million PBMCs, which were grown with around 9.8 IU/ml IL-2 and approximately 9.5 ug/ml peptide pools. This clonotype was seen a few times. Antigen specificity is unknown.

Sequencing was carried out using CD4+ T cells from blood, cultured in vitro. The clonotype originates from a human donor who had recovered from COVID-19. V gene TRBV27 combines with J gene TRBJ1-2; TRBD1 aligns across 9 bases. The CDR3 protein is CASSYHDRGYGYTF. The CDR3 nucleotides read TGTGCCAGCAGTTACCACGACAGGGGGTATGGCTACACCTTC.